This TCR beta chain was captured by sequencing in a study of blood T cells in healthy people across ages. Primed by a sample-barcoded 5' primer and a J-beta primer mix, a second PCR proceeded for 7 to 11 cycles. In TCRdb, the 5' RACE reads were re-called with MiXCR into one record per CDR3 protein. The sample consists of hundreds of thousands of distinct CDR3 sequences, 40% to 45% of them appearing once. The sequenced sample was blood. This receptor was identified in a woman aged 60-70 years in good health.

The CDR3 nucleotides read TGCAGTGCTCCGGCCGGGACTAGCGGGGGAGCAGGCAGGGAGACCCAGTACTTC. It yields the protein CSAPAGTSGGAGRETQYF. The J gene is TRBJ2-5, the V gene TRBV20-1; TRBD2 agrees at 14 bases. The germline V gene has CDR1 DFQATT and CDR2 SNEGSKA (reference sequence). The CDR3 covers 18 residues. V shed 5 bases, J shed 5 bases, and the junction held 16 bases outside the gene matches.